The 21 T cell receptor beta chains reported below all come from one sample, sequenced in a study of cytomegalovirus exposure and HLA in healthy donors. The PCR was carried out with 60 Vbeta primers and 13 Jbeta primers. The repertoire was sequenced with immunoSEQ multiplex PCR; TCRdb's copy has only in-frame clones and lacks some. The sample lists 170,000 or so clones; roughly 84% were seen once. Material: PBMCs. The receptors come from a boy aged 2 to 9 in good health and CMV-seronegative.

The V and J genes are TRBV7-9 and TRBJ2-5, with 7 bases fitting TRBD2. The CDR3 has 19 amino acids. Looked up from germline, CDR1 is SEHNR and CDR2 is FQNEAQ (reference sequence). V was pared by 1 base and J by 7 bases, with 21 bases of the junction left unmatched. The CDR3 region is CASSLEVVGSGGRIWTQYF. The CDR3 DNA sequence: TGTGCCAGCAGCTTAGAGGTCGTGGGGTCGGGGGGTCGGATTTGGACCCAGTACTTC.

V gene TRBV25-1 combines with J gene TRBJ2-7; D is uncertain. This CDR3 is 13 amino acids long. Trimming pared 3 bases from V and 2 bases from J, leaving 8 bases between. In germline, CDR1 is MGHDK, CDR2 SYGVNS. CDR3 in DNA: TGTGCCAGCAGTGATAGCAACACCTACGAGCAGTACTTC. Translating gives CASSDSNTYEQYF.

The rearrangement joins TRBV28 to TRBJ1-1; 9 bases line up with TRBD1. After removal of 5 bases from V and 0 bases from J, the junction contained 7 bases not matched to a gene. The CDR3 is 16 amino acids. The germline gives CDR1 MDHEN, CDR2 SYDVKM. The CDR3 is CASSPNRGLVNTEAFF. The DNA for the CDR3 is TGTGCCAGCAGTCCGAACAGGGGGCTGGTGAACACTGAAGCTTTCTTT. The whole variable domain, filled in from reference TRBV28 and TRBJ1-1, reads DVKVTQSSRYLVKRTGEKVFLECVQDMDHENMFWYRQDPGLGLRLIYFSYDVKMKEKGDIPEGYSVSREKKERFSLILESASTNQTSMYLCASSPNRGLVNTEAFFGQGTRLTVV.

The rearrangement joins TRBV5-6 to TRBJ2-3, with a tentative D call TRBD2 (6 bases). The CDR3 contains 15 residues. CDR1 is SGHDT and CDR2 is YYEEEE in the germline V gene. Trimming removed 0 bases at V and 4 bases at J, with 12 bases between. CDR3: CASSLVAGYPDTQYF. CDR3 bases: TGTGCCAGCAGCTTGGTGGCGGGGTACCCAGATACGCAGTATTTT.

The CDR3 DNA is TGTGCCAGCAGTTATCAGCGGGGCCCCTACGAGCAGTACTTC. Protein product: CASSYQRGPYEQYF. The chain joins TRBV6-5 to TRBJ2-7; 7 nucleotides match TRBD2. V was clipped by 3 bases and J by 2 bases; unmatched bases: 4. The CDR3 runs to 14 residues. CDR1 and CDR2 from the germline V gene are MNHEY and SVGAGI.

This clone was observed a single time. The chain employs TRBV28 and TRBJ1-2, with TRBD1 as a possible D gene (5 bases). V lost 5 bases, J lost 4 bases, and 20 bases lay in between. Per germline, CDR1 MDHEN and CDR2 SYDVKM. This CDR3 has 16 residues. The CDR3 sequence: CASSTPAGFRGYGYTF. In DNA, the CDR3 is TGTGCCAGCAGTACCCCCGCCGGGTTTAGGGGCTATGGCTACACCTTC.

This clone was seen a single time. The J gene is TRBJ1-1, the V gene TRBV4-1; 10 bases agree with TRBD1. Germline V gives CDR1 MGHRA, CDR2 YSYEKL. The CDR3 is 16 residues long. The J segment lost 6 bases and the V segment lost 2 bases, leaving 9 bases of the junction unmatched. CDR3 sequence reads: CASSQTGQGSFAEAFF. The CDR3 DNA follows: TGCGCCAGCAGCCAAACGGGACAGGGGAGTTTCGCTGAAGCTTTCTTT.

The chain couples TRBV7-9 to TRBJ1-1, with D possibly being TRBD1 (6 bases). In germline, CDR1 is SEHNR, CDR2 FQNEAQ (reference sequence). V gave up 3 bases and J gave up 1 base, with 9 bases separating them. This CDR3 is built from 14 residues. The CDR3 DNA is TGTGCCAGCAGCTTGGACAGATGGAACACTGAAGCTTTCTTT. Its translation is CASSLDRWNTEAFF. Filled out from reference TRBV7-9 and TRBJ1-1, the complete variable domain reads DTGVSQNPRHKITKRGQNVTFRCDPISEHNRLYWYRQTLGQGPEFLTYFQNEAQLEKSRLLSDRFSAERPKGSFSTLEIQRTEQGDSAMYLCASSLDRWNTEAFFGQGTRLTVV.

V gene TRBV6-1 combines with J gene TRBJ2-5, with 9 bases identical to TRBD1. CDR1 and CDR2 (germline): MNHNS, SASEGT. V lost 4 bases and J lost 4; bases outside the gene matches: 7. The CDR3 is made up of 15 amino acids. CDR3 sequence: CASSARDRVGETQYF. The CDR3 DNA reads as TGTGCCAGCAGTGCCCGGGACAGGGTGGGAGAGACCCAGTACTTC.

This rearrangement joins TRBV5-1 to TRBJ2-1; the D gene is possibly TRBD2 (6 bases). Germline-derived CDR1 and CDR2 are SGHRS and YFSETQ. This CDR3 region has 15 residues. Between the trimmed V and J ends, which lost 6 bases and 0 bases, there was a span of 13 bases. The CDR3 region has the DNA TGCGCCAGCAAAGGCGGAGGGAGCTCCTACAATGAGCAGTTCTTC. Translation gives CASKGGGSSYNEQFF.

The rearrangement uses TRBV9 and TRBJ2-1; 9 bases map to TRBD1. V shed 3 bases and J 1 base; nucleotides not matched to a gene: 2. CDR1 is SGDLS, CDR2 YYNGEE, per germline. This CDR3 is 15 amino acids long. Here the CDR3 reads CASSGQGGSYNEQFF. For the CDR3, the DNA is TGTGCCAGCAGCGGACAGGGGGGTTCCTACAATGAGCAGTTCTTC. Drawing the rest from reference TRBV9 and TRBJ2-1, the complete variable domain is DSGVTQTPKHLITATGQRVTLRCSPRSGDLSVYWYQQSLDQGLQFLIQYYNGEERAKGNILERFSAQQFPDLHSELNLSSLELGDSALYFCASSGQGGSYNEQFFGPGTRLTVL.

The chain uses TRBV28 and TRBJ2-7; D might be TRBD2 (5 bases). V lost 6 bases and J lost 0, with 12 bases in between. The V gene's germline CDR1 is MDHEN and CDR2 SYDVKM. This CDR3 has 14 residues. CDR3 bases: TGTGCCAGCAGCTGGAAAGGGAGCTCCTACGAGCAGTACTTC. Translating it yields CASSWKGSSYEQYF.

The table lists this clone with a few counts. This chain connects TRBV6-5 to TRBJ2-1; 7 positions agree with TRBD1. In germline, CDR1 is MNHEY, CDR2 SVGAGI. This CDR3 has 15 residues. Germline trimming cut 7 bases from V and 4 bases from J; bases unmatched to any gene: 10. The CDR3 nucleotides read TGTGCCAGCACCAAAGACAGGGAATGGTACAATGAGCAGTTCTTC. The encoded protein is CASTKDREWYNEQFF.

The table lists this clone with a count of one. The gene calls are TRBV27 and TRBJ2-5, with unresolved D. Germline CDR1 reads MNHEY; CDR2 reads SMNVEV (reference sequence). This CDR3 has 11 residues. Trimming stripped 3 bases from V and 5 bases from J, with 4 bases between. The CDR3 loop is CASSFSETQYF. CDR3 DNA sequence: TGTGCCAGCAGTTTTTCTGAGACCCAGTACTTC.

The J gene is TRBJ2-7, the V gene TRBV9; 8 bases align to TRBD2. The CDR3 sequence is 16 residues long. CDR1 is SGDLS and CDR2 is YYNGEE in the germline V gene. The V gene end was trimmed by 4 bases and the J gene end by 3 bases; junction bases not matched to a gene: 12. CDR3 DNA: TGTGCCAGCAGCATATCTAGCGGGTCTACCTTCTACGAGCAGTACTTC. It encodes CASSISSGSTFYEQYF. The full variable domain, completed using reference TRBV9 and TRBJ2-7, is DSGVTQTPKHLITATGQRVTLRCSPRSGDLSVYWYQQSLDQGLQFLIQYYNGEERAKGNILERFSAQQFPDLHSELNLSSLELGDSALYFCASSISSGSTFYEQYFGPGTRLTVT.

The chain is built from TRBV2 and TRBJ2-7; 14 nucleotides agree with TRBD2. Unmatched junction bases numbered 14, after V lost 2 bases and J lost 5 bases. The CDR3 is made up of 19 amino acids. Germline V gives CDR1 SNHLY, CDR2 FYNNEI. This CDR3 is CASSENRLAGGSSEDEQYF. For the CDR3, the DNA is TGTGCCAGCAGTGAAAACCGACTAGCGGGAGGGTCGTCAGAGGACGAGCAGTACTTC. The variable domain in full, completed from reference TRBV2 and TRBJ2-7, reads EPEVTQTPSHQVTQMGQEVILRCVPISNHLYFYWYRQILGQKVEFLVSFYNNEISEKSEIFDDQFSVERPDGSNFTLKIRSTKLEDSAMYFCASSENRLAGGSSEDEQYFGPGTRLTVT.

As DNA, the CDR3 is TGTGCCAGCAGCTTGGGTCCACAGGGTTGGCAGCCCCAGCATTTT. Translated: CASSLGPQGWQPQHF. V is TRBV5-6 and J is TRBJ1-5; D perhaps matches TRBD1 (6 bases). Trimming left V 0 bases short and J 7 bases short, with 14 bases between. Per the germline V gene, CDR1 is SGHDT and CDR2 is YYEEEE. This CDR3 region has 15 residues.

This clone has only one observation. The V call is TRBV7-9, the J call TRBJ2-7; 8 bases are shared with TRBD2. The length of the CDR3 is 16 residues. CDR1 SEHNR and CDR2 FQNEAQ come from the germline V gene (reference sequence). Losses at the gene ends were 4 bases for V and 6 bases for J; bases not matched to a gene: 14. The CDR3 nucleotides are TGTGCCAGCAGCTACCTTAAGAGCGGGAGTTTCATCGAGCAGTACTTC. Its translation: CASSYLKSGSFIEQYF. Filled out from reference TRBV7-9 and TRBJ2-7, the complete variable domain reads DTGVSQNPRHKITKRGQNVTFRCDPISEHNRLYWYRQTLGQGPEFLTYFQNEAQLEKSRLLSDRFSAERPKGSFSTLEIQRTEQGDSAMYLCASSYLKSGSFIEQYFGPGTRLTVT.

The chain recombines TRBV5-4 with TRBJ2-7, with TRBD1 matching 9 bases. CDR1 and CDR2 from the germline V gene are SGHNT and YYREEE (reference sequence). With 0 bases clipped from V and 6 bases from J, the junction kept 7 bases outside the gene matches. The CDR3 covers 15 residues. The CDR3 DNA is TGTGCCAGCAGCTTGGTTGGGACAGGGACATTCGAGCAGTACTTC. Translating gives CASSLVGTGTFEQYF.

Comments on this clone: One junction end does not reproduce the germline sequence, and a read error may be involved. The gene calls are TRBV7-2 and TRBJ1-2; TRBD1 might be the D (5 bases). CDR1 SGHTA and CDR2 FQGNSA come from the germline V gene. The CDR3 is 12 amino acids. This CDR3 is CASSLAIGAGAF. The CDR3 DNA follows: TGTGCCAGCAGCTTAGCAATAGGGGCCGGAGCCTTC.

V usage is TRBV11-2 and J usage is TRBJ1-1, with TRBD1 matching 7 bases. V dropped 4 bases and J dropped 4; count of bases not matched to a gene: 6. Germline values: CDR1 SGHAT, CDR2 FQNNGV. This CDR3 comprises 14 residues. CDR3 nucleotides: TGTGCCAGCAGCTCTACAGGGGATTCCACTGAAGCTTTCTTT. As protein: CASSSTGDSTEAFF.